This T cell receptor beta chain was sequenced during a study of cytomegalovirus exposure and HLA in healthy donors. Germline CDR1 LNHDA, CDR2 SQIVND (reference sequence). Trimming cost V 4 bases and J 0 bases; bases outside gene matches: 3. The CDR3 has 15 residues. Whole-study results and caveats: In a later analysis, parvovirus B19, influenza, CMV and Epstein-Barr virus appeared linked to several top co-occurrence clusters. The authors later found HLA-associated TCR beta chains more clonally expanded than equally common others.

The PCR was carried out with 60 Vbeta primers and 13 Jbeta primers. Only in-frame clones appear in the TCRdb table, and some are missing; sequencing was by immunoSEQ multiplex PCR. This sample has roughly 200,000 clones, with more than 65% found just once. This clone has a handful of counts. Its antigen is currently unknown. The clonotype was recovered from a female donor in good health and CMV-seronegative. The specimen was PBMCs. The gene calls are TRBV19 and TRBJ1-2; 9 bases fit TRBD1. This CDR3 is CASSTTGGSNYGYTF. DNA for the CDR3: TGTGCCAGTAGTACCACAGGGGGCTCTAACTATGGCTACACCTTC.